Described below is a single TCR beta chain sequence and its context. V shed 6 bases and J 8 bases; nucleotides not matched to a gene: 10. The CDR3 runs 16 residues. Germline CDR1 and CDR2: ENHRY and SYGVKD. All enrollees were about 18 to 89 years old and from fewer than 25 US areas. Self-reported history from a screening survey and questionnaire set each donor's cohort. Before being deemed recovered, Cohort 3 donors had two negative PCRs, clearance, or symptom resolution. Only in-frame clones appear in the TCRdb table, and some are missing; sequencing was by immunoSEQ multiplex PCR. The sample holds 100,000 to 150,000 clones, 84% seen once. The sample is drawn from a study of blood T cell repertoires in COVID-19. Whole-study context: PBMCs, B-cell-depleted T cells, or T cells provided the cDNA or gDNA that made up the material.

This sequence joins TRBV10-3 and TRBJ2-1; TRBD2 agrees at 13 bases. The sample was PBMCs or T cells enriched from blood (not recorded which). This clonotype was obtained from a woman aged 25 to 39 who had recovered from COVID-19. The DNA for the CDR3 is TGTGCCATCAGCAGGCCGGGACTAGCGGGGTCCCATGAGCAGTTCTTC. Translated, it gives CAISRPGLAGSHEQFF.